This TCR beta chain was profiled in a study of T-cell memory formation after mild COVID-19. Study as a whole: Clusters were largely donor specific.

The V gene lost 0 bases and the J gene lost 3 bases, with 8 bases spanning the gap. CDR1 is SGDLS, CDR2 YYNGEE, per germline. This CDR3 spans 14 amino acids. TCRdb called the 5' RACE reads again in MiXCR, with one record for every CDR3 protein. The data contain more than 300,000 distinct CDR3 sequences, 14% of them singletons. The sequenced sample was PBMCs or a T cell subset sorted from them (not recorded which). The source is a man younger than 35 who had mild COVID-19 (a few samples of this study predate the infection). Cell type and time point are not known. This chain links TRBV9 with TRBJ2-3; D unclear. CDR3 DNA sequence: TGTGCCAGCAGCGTAGCTCAGGTTACAGATACGCAGTATTTT. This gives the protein CASSVAQVTDTQYF.